This paragraph covers one T cell receptor beta chain sequence. The data stem from a study of CD8+CD57+ T cells in acquired aplastic anemia. Study-wide context: DNA recovered from sorted CD4+ and CD8+ cells had a mean of roughly 3 ug.

There are 14 residues in the CDR3. Germline V gene lookup returns CDR1 ENHRY and CDR2 SYGVKD. V dropped 6 bases and J dropped 7 bases, with 16 bases sitting between them. All patients picked for sequencing had shown, by flow cytometry, an expansion of CD8+CD57+ cells. At blood sampling, none of the patients had yet received therapy. Template material for TCR beta VDJ and CDR3 profiling consisted of genomic DNA. TCRdb used MiXCR to reprocess the reads, holding one entry per CDR3 protein. The sample records 450,000 to 550,000 distinct CDR3 sequences, over 25% being singletons. The rearrangement links TRBV10-3 to TRBJ1-5, with D unresolved. The sequence came from a human donor with aplastic anemia. Sequencing input: sorted CD4+, CD8+, or CD8+CD57+ T cells (not recorded which) from PBMCs. DNA for the CDR3: TGTGCCATCAGGGTGGCGGACGGAGGACAGCCCCAGCATTTT. Protein product: CAIRVADGGQPQHF.